The 8 T cell receptor beta chains below come from one sample, sequenced in a study of T cell responses to AZD1222 COVID-19 vaccine (dated by TCRdb to about 2021). Libraries were prepared through the immunoSEQ multiplex PCR assay. Not all clones reach the TCRdb copy of this immuneACCESS table, which keeps in-frame sequences only. Checked studies attribute under half of the gap to unresolved V genes and leave the rest unexplained. The sample contains around 130,000 clones, over 75% of them found a single time. The ten largest clones add up to 9% to 9.5% of the sample. Sample time point, as interpreted from the label and publication: baseline before first vaccination. The sample consisted of peripheral blood, taken on day 0 of AZD1222 vaccination. The origin of the receptors is an adult in good health.

This clone was picked up one time. The V call is TRBV12-3 or TRBV12-4, the J call TRBJ2-7; 8 bases map to TRBD1. The CDR3 covers 13 residues. Trimming removed 6 bases from V and 6 bases from J; junction bases left unmatched: 7. CDR3 coding DNA: TGTGCCAGCAGACAGGACAGGGAAGGCGAGCAGTACTTC. Its translation is CASRQDREGEQYF.

The chain joins TRBV21-1 to TRBJ2-2; the table names TRBD2, a call not compared with the DNA. TRBV21-1 is a known pseudogene. This CDR3 is 17 amino acids long. As DNA, the CDR3 is TGTGCCAGCGGGGTTGGACTAGCGGGAGAAAACACCGGGGAGCTGTTTTTT. Its translation is CASGVGLAGENTGELFF.

This clone was detected only once. The genes are TRBV27 and TRBJ2-1; 9 bases fit TRBD1. This CDR3 has 15 amino acids. V was pared by 4 bases and J by 8 bases, with 9 bases of the junction left unmatched. The germline V gene has CDR1 MNHEY and CDR2 SMNVEV (reference sequence). The CDR3 here is CASSSPGQGVDEQFF. In nucleotides, the CDR3 is TGTGCCAGCAGTTCACCGGGACAGGGTGTTGATGAGCAGTTCTTC.

The chain employs TRBV6-8 and TRBJ2-7; TRBD1 matches 7 bases. Germline V gene data show CDR1 as MNHGY and CDR2 as SAAAGT. The CDR3 runs 15 residues. The V segment lost 7 bases and the J segment 2 bases; nucleotides outside the gene matches: 11. CDR3 sequence reads: CASKGVVTGPYEQYF. The CDR3 DNA reads as TGTGCCAGCAAGGGGGTTGTGACAGGGCCCTACGAGCAGTACTTC.

In this sample, this clone turned up a few times. This sequence joins TRBV27 and TRBJ2-2; D may match TRBD1 or TRBD2 (5 bases each). The ends were cut back, 5 bases at V and 3 bases at J, with 13 bases in the middle. The CDR3 spans 15 residues. CDR1 and CDR2 from the germline V gene are MNHEY and SMNVEV (reference sequence). The CDR3 DNA is TGTGCCAGCAGTCCCGGGGACCGATACACCGGGGAGCTGTTTTTT. As protein: CASSPGDRYTGELFF.

The sample holds a few counts of this clone. The chain employs TRBV7-9 and TRBJ1-2, with a weak D call TRBD1 (5 bases). The CDR3 has 16 residues. The germline V gene encodes CDR1 SEHNR and CDR2 FQNEAQ (reference sequence). The V end was cut by 1 base, the J end by 4 bases, with 16 bases between. CDR3 sequence: CASSLVDAGPGYGYTF. The CDR3 DNA reads TGTGCCAGCAGCTTAGTCGATGCAGGGCCTGGCTATGGCTACACCTTC.

V gene TRBV27 combines with J gene TRBJ1-4; TRBD1 matches 10 bases. Germline assignment: CDR1 MNHEY and CDR2 SMNVEV (reference sequence). V shed 5 bases, J shed 5 bases, and the junction held 11 bases outside the gene matches. The CDR3 totals 17 residues. The CDR3 DNA follows: TGTGCCAGCAGTCGAAGACAGGGGGCGGGGGGGAATGAAAAACTGTTTTTT. Protein: CASSRRQGAGGNEKLFF.

This CDR3 is CASGRGDRGEQYF. In DNA form, the CDR3 reads TGTGCTAGTGGTCGGGGGGACAGGGGCGAGCAGTACTTC. The chain combines TRBV12-5 with TRBJ2-7, with TRBD1 matching 10 bases. With 5 bases clipped from V and 6 bases from J, the junction kept 4 bases outside the gene matches. Germline assignment: CDR1 LGHNT and CDR2 FRNRAP. This CDR3 has 13 amino acids.